This TCR beta chain was recovered during a study of CXCR3-negative and CXCR3-positive naive CD8 T cells. With UMI labels, 5' RACE was used to prepare the TRB cDNA libraries. TCRdb re-called the 5' RACE reads; every CDR3 protein appears as one record, without DNA. Recorded here are 70,000 to 95,000 distinct CDR3 sequences; the top ten clones represent around 1.7%. CDR1 is SGHTA, CDR2 FQGTGA, per germline. This CDR3 comprises 15 residues. The genes are TRBV7-3 and TRBJ2-1; TCRdb designates TRBD1, a call that cannot be tested without DNA. The receptor was isolated from a human donor in good health. Some clones in this sample may be carry-over from other donors' samples. The sample comprised naive CXCR3- CD8+ T cells from blood. Subset: CD45RO-CCR7+CD27+CD95- naive CD8+ T cells lacking CXCR3 (TNR3-). This CDR3 is CASSLQGVSYNEQFF.